A selection of T cell receptor beta chains follows, all from one sample in a study of blood T cell repertoires in COVID-19. The assay was immunoSEQ multiplex PCR, and TCRdb's table has in-frame clones only and misses some. The sample gives 70,000 to 95,000 clones, approximately 82% of which show up once; under 25% is in the top ten. Specimen: peripheral blood. Source of these receptors: a woman between 50 and 59 years old with acute or convalescent COVID-19. CDR3s include the opening cysteine and the closing phenylalanine or tryptophan. A D gene is named only where the DNA matches it firmly. Not every row has a clone size; where given, it reads once, few, many or a size class.

TRBJ1-2,-,TRBV20-1,-,CSAREGRGYTF,TGCAGTGCTAGAGAGGGGAGAGGCTACACCTTC
TRBJ1-1,-,TRBV9,-,CASSATGMDTEAFF,TGTGCCAGCAGCGCTACGGGAATGGACACTGAAGCTTTCTTT
TRBJ1-2,-,TRBV4-3,-,CASSQLQLGEGYTF,TGCGCCAGCAGCCAACTCCAGCTAGGAGAAGGCTACACCTTC
TRBJ2-1,TRBD2,TRBV19,-,CASSIPFSGTRGSLNEQFF,TGTGCCAGTAGTATACCCTTCTCCGGGACTAGGGGGTCTCTAAATGAGCAGTTCTTC
TRBJ2-5,-,TRBV29-1,once,CSVEASFETQYF,TGCAGCGTTGAGGCTTCCTTTGAGACCCAGTACTTC
TRBJ1-3,-,TRBV5-1,-,CASSSGAGNTIYF,TGCGCCAGCAGCTCAGGTGCTGGAAACACCATATATTTT
TRBJ2-3,-,TRBV5-4,once,CASSLERGGTDTQYF,TGTGCCAGCAGCTTGGAACGCGGGGGCACAGATACGCAGTATTTT
TRBJ2-7,TRBD2,TRBV5-1,-,CASTLLAGGVDEQYF,TGCGCCAGCACCCTATTAGCGGGGGGAGTCGACGAGCAGTACTTC
TRBJ1-2,-,TRBV12-3/TRBV12-4,few,CASTPNGYGYTF,TGTGCCAGCACCCCTAACGGCTATGGCTACACCTTC
TRBJ2-3,TRBD1,TRBV25-1,-,CASSDTGQADTQYF,TGTGCCAGCAGTGACACGGGACAGGCAGATACGCAGTATTTT
TRBJ2-7,TRBD1,TRBV15,-,CATSGGGQATYEQYF,TGTGCCACCAGCGGAGGTGGACAGGCTACCTACGAGCAGTACTTC
TRBJ1-1,TRBD1,TRBV5-4,-,CASSLDDRGRTEAFF,TGTGCCAGCAGCTTGGATGACAGGGGGCGGACTGAAGCTTTCTTT
TRBJ1-2,-,TRBV3-1/TRBV3-2,-,CASSQPGNYGYTF,TGTGCCAGCAGCCAACCAGGGAACTATGGCTACACCTTC
TRBJ1-5,TRBD1,TRBV19,once,CASTPRAGGLFRNQPQHF,TGTGCCAGTACCCCAAGGGCAGGGGGCCTTTTTCGCAATCAGCCCCAGCATTTT
TRBJ1-1,TRBD1,TRBV10-3,-,CAISGSGGSAFF,TGTGCCATCAGTGGGTCAGGGGGCTCAGCTTTCTTT
TRBJ2-2,-,TRBV4-2,few,CASSNQNTGELFF,TGTGCCAGCAGCAATCAGAACACCGGGGAGCTGTTTTTT
TRBJ1-1,-,TRBV19,-,CASSDRLNAEAFF,TGTGCCAGTAGTGACAGGTTGAACGCTGAAGCTTTCTTT
TRBJ1-5,-,TRBV7-3,-,CASSPSPGQPQHF,TGTGCCAGCAGCCCCTCACCAGGGCAGCCCCAGCATTTT
TRBJ1-5,TRBD1,TRBV4-1,-,CASSLTPTGNNQPQHF,TGCGCCAGCAGCCTTACACCGACAGGGAACAATCAGCCCCAGCATTTT
TRBJ2-1,-,TRBV24-1,-,CATSDVGLGEQFF,TGTGCCACCAGTGATGTGGGACTGGGTGAGCAGTTCTTC
TRBJ2-5,TRBD2,TRBV14,-,CASSRGGRETQYF,TGTGCCAGCAGCCGGGGAGGGAGAGAGACCCAGTACTTC
TRBJ2-5,TRBD2,TRBV6-4,-,CASSDSNGGSGGQETQYF,TGTGCCAGCAGTGACTCGAATGGAGGTAGCGGGGGTCAAGAGACCCAGTACTTC
TRBJ2-7,TRBD2,TRBV5-1,-,CASSLAGTSLGEQYF,TGCGCCAGCAGCTTGGCCGGGACTAGCTTGGGGGAGCAGTACTTC
TRBJ1-1,TRBD1,TRBV10-3,-,CAISEDRGFTEAFF,TGTGCCATCAGTGAGGACAGGGGTTTCACTGAAGCTTTCTTT
TRBJ2-1,-,TRBV25-1,-,CASSNSRLSSYNEQFF,TGTGCCAGCAGTAACAGCCGGCTTAGCTCCTACAATGAGCAGTTCTTC
TRBJ2-3,TRBD2,TRBV19,-,CASSPTQLAASTDTQYF,TGTGCCAGTAGTCCAACCCAACTAGCGGCTAGCACAGATACGCAGTATTTT
TRBJ1-4,-,TRBV19,-,CASSSGKSNEKLFF,TGTGCCAGTAGCTCAGGGAAGTCTAATGAAAAACTGTTTTTT
TRBJ1-1,-,TRBV7-2,-,CASSLESIDTEAFF,TGTGCCAGCAGCTTAGAGAGCATAGACACTGAAGCTTTCTTT